Following are 23 T cell receptor beta chains from one sample sequenced in a study of beta chain features in type 1 diabetes. Study conclusions and caveats: Shorter TCRB CDR3s, moderately but significantly so, were found in Type 1 diabetes patients in all four CD4+ subsets.

TCRB transcripts that were expressed got sequenced, as all of the isolated RNA had been reverse transcribed. The protocol was immunoSEQ multiplex PCR, while the TCRdb copy is restricted to in-frame clones and leaves out a portion. The profile shows 150,000 to 200,000 clones, roughly 60% of them singletons. Their antigens are not known. The specimen was naive CD4+ T cells from blood. These receptors all stem from a man younger than 45 with type 1 diabetes.

There are a few counts of this clone. The chain combines TRBV13 with TRBJ2-2; 8 bases align to TRBD1. The CDR3 has 16 residues. V was pared by 5 bases and J by 0 bases, with 5 bases of the junction left unmatched. The germline V gene has CDR1 PRHDT and CDR2 FYEKMQ (reference sequence). The CDR3 here is CASSRQGPTNTGELFF. The CDR3 nucleotides read TGTGCCAGCAGCCGACAGGGGCCCACGAACACCGGGGAGCTGTTTTTT.

The CDR3: CASSPALAGANTGELFF. The DNA of the CDR3 is TGCGCCAGCAGCCCCGCGCTAGCGGGGGCGAACACCGGGGAGCTGTTTTTT. The chain recombines TRBV4-1 with TRBJ2-2, with 10 bases that match TRBD2. The J segment lost 0 bases and the V segment lost 4 bases, leaving 5 bases of the junction unmatched. The V gene's germline CDR1 is MGHRA and CDR2 YSYEKL. The CDR3 is made up of 17 amino acids.

The chain uses TRBV14 and TRBJ2-7; TRBD1 might be the D (5 bases). CDR1 is SGHDN, CDR2 FVKESK, per germline. The CDR3 has 12 amino acids. Trimming took 3 bases from V and 6 from J, leaving 9 bases between them. The CDR3 DNA follows: TGTGCCAGCAGCCAGGCAGGGTTCGAGCAGTACTTC. Translated, it gives CASSQAGFEQYF. The full variable domain, with the rest looked up from reference TRBV14 and TRBJ2-7, is EAGVTQFPSHSVIEKGQTVTLRCDPISGHDNLYWYRRVMGKEIKFLLHFVKESKQDESGMPNNRFLAERTGGTYSTLKVQPAELEDSGVYFCASSQAGFEQYFGPGTRLTVT.

The chain uses TRBV30 and TRBJ2-5; 7 bases are shared with TRBD1. Germline values: CDR1 GTSNPN, CDR2 SVGIG (reference sequence). The CDR3 is 14 amino acids. V lost 2 bases to trimming and J lost 7 bases; unmatched junction nucleotides: 10. The CDR3 sequence is CAWSNTGAPGTQYF. The CDR3 bases are TGTGCCTGGAGTAACACAGGGGCCCCGGGGACCCAGTACTTC.

This chain uses TRBV29-1 with TRBJ2-3; TRBD1 might be the D (5 bases). CDR3 length equals 11 residues. CDR1 is SQVTM and CDR2 is ANQGSEA in the germline V gene. V gave up 7 bases and J gave up 3 bases, with 8 bases separating them. The CDR3 spells CSARETDTQYF. In DNA form, the CDR3 reads TGCAGCGCCAGGGAAACAGATACGCAGTATTTT.

The V gene is TRBV30, the J gene TRBJ1-2; D unclear. CDR1 GTSNPN and CDR2 SVGIG come from the germline V gene (reference sequence). V lost 4 bases to trimming and J lost 7 bases, with 22 bases between them. The CDR3 consists of 15 residues. The CDR3 reads CAWKTPGHGGGGYTF. The CDR3 DNA follows: TGTGCCTGGAAAACTCCGGGCCACGGAGGAGGTGGCTACACCTTC.

The chain joins TRBV9 to TRBJ2-7; 7 bases match TRBD1. The junction had 6 bases not matched to a gene; V was cut back by 4 bases and J by 2 bases. Germline lookup yields CDR1 SGDLS and CDR2 YYNGEE. This CDR3 contains 14 residues. CDR3 amino acids: CASSPTGQAYEQYF. DNA for the CDR3: TGTGCCAGCAGCCCCACCGGACAGGCCTACGAGCAGTACTTC.

The chain links TRBV29-1 to TRBJ2-6; weak D call: TRBD2 (5 bases). Germline lookup yields CDR1 SQVTM and CDR2 ANQGSEA. This CDR3 spans 14 amino acids. The V end was cut by 7 bases, the J end by 3 bases, with 13 bases between. The CDR3 sequence: CSGAPGGGANVLTF. CDR3 in DNA: TGCAGCGGTGCGCCAGGAGGTGGGGCCAACGTCCTGACTTTC.

This chain links TRBV9 with TRBJ2-7; tentatively, D is TRBD2 (6 bases). Trimming took off 4 bases at V and 6 bases at J, with 17 bases between the two ends. CDR3 size: 14 residues. Germline CDR1 reads SGDLS; CDR2 reads YYNGEE. The CDR3 protein is CASSSSAYGGEQYF. CDR3 sequence (DNA): TGTGCCAGCAGCTCCTCGGCTTACGGGGGCGAGCAGTACTTC. The full variable domain, in which reference TRBV9 and TRBJ2-7 provide the parts outside the CDR3, is DSGVTQTPKHLITATGQRVTLRCSPRSGDLSVYWYQQSLDQGLQFLIQYYNGEERAKGNILERFSAQQFPDLHSELNLSSLELGDSALYFCASSSSAYGGEQYFGPGTRLTVT.

The chain links TRBV6-5 to TRBJ1-4; a possible D gene is TRBD1 (5 bases). Germline V CDR1 and CDR2: MNHEY, SVGAGI. V was pared by 6 bases and J by 8 bases, with 19 bases between. This CDR3 is built from 15 residues. In DNA form, the CDR3 reads TGTGCCAGCAGGGTGCCGGGACTCCAGTGGGAAAAACTGTTTTTT. Its translation is CASRVPGLQWEKLFF.

This chain links TRBV10-3 with TRBJ1-1; the D is unclear. Trimming shortened V by 4 bases and J by 0 bases, and 3 bases separated the two germline ends. CDR3 size: 12 residues. Germline V gene sequence: CDR1 ENHRY, CDR2 SYGVKD. The CDR3: CAISGLNTEAFF. CDR3 in DNA: TGTGCCATCAGTGGTCTGAACACTGAAGCTTTCTTT.

The J gene is TRBJ2-7, the V gene TRBV28, with D perhaps given as TRBD1 or TRBD2 (5 bases each). The germline CDR1 and CDR2 sequences are MDHEN and SYDVKM. The CDR3 has 14 amino acids. V lost 1 base and J lost 5, with 12 bases in between. The CDR3 DNA reads as TGTGCCAGCAGTTTATTCGGGGCAGGAGACGAGCAGTACTTC. It yields the protein CASSLFGAGDEQYF.

J is TRBJ2-1 and V is TRBV5-1, with 13 bases aligning to TRBD2. Unmatched junction bases numbered 7, after V lost 9 bases and J lost 7 bases. CDR1 is SGHRS, CDR2 YFSETQ, per germline. This CDR3 spans 14 amino acids. The CDR3 DNA sequence: TGCGCCACCCAGGCGACTAGCGGGGGGAATGAGCAGTTCTTC. This encodes CATQATSGGNEQFF.

The V and J genes are TRBV7-9 and TRBJ2-7; D possibly uses TRBD1 or TRBD2 (7 bases each). The CDR3 has 16 residues. Trimming cost V 5 bases and J 6 bases, with 23 bases left between them. From germline, CDR1 is SEHNR and CDR2 FQNEAQ (reference sequence). This CDR3 reads CASSNRQGPPGGEQYF. Written as DNA, the CDR3 is TGTGCCAGCAGCAACCGACAGGGCCCTCCGGGAGGCGAGCAGTACTTC.

V gene TRBV9 combines with J gene TRBJ1-6; D may be TRBD1 (6 bases). V lost 1 base to trimming and J lost 5 bases, with 10 bases between them. Germline lookup yields CDR1 SGDLS and CDR2 YYNGEE. This CDR3 is built from 15 residues. CDR3 DNA: TGTGCCAGCAGCGTACAGGGGACGAATAATTCACCCCTCCACTTT. This translates into CASSVQGTNNSPLHF.

The CDR3 reads CSVAGTGPYEQYF. As DNA, the CDR3 is TGCAGCGTTGCCGGGACAGGGCCCTACGAGCAGTACTTC. The V gene is TRBV29-1, the J gene TRBJ2-7; 9 bases fit TRBD1. The CDR3 length is 13 residues. V was pared by 4 bases and J by 2 bases, with 3 bases of the junction left unmatched. Per the germline V gene, CDR1 is SQVTM and CDR2 is ANQGSEA.

This clone was observed a few times. The chain links TRBV7-2 to TRBJ1-6; TRBD1 agrees at 10 bases. With V trimmed by 1 base and J by 9 bases, 3 bases remained unmatched. This CDR3 is 15 amino acids long. CDR1 is SGHTA and CDR2 is FQGNSA in the germline V gene. The CDR3 region is CASSLVGTGASPLHF. CDR3 nucleotides: TGTGCCAGCAGCTTAGTAGGGACAGGGGCTTCACCCCTCCACTTT.

The chain has TRBV5-1 and TRBJ2-3; D is uncertain. The length of the CDR3 is 11 residues. In germline, CDR1 is SGHRS, CDR2 YFSETQ. The V gene lost 7 bases and the J gene lost 0 bases, with 3 bases spanning the gap. The CDR3: CASFSTDTQYF. CDR3 nucleotide sequence: TGCGCCAGCTTTAGCACAGATACGCAGTATTTT.

The J gene is TRBJ1-1, the V gene TRBV5-1, with no clear D. The CDR3 extends over 11 amino acids. Trimming stripped 0 bases from V and 4 bases from J, with 1 base between. CDR1 and CDR2 from the germline V gene are SGHRS and YFSETQ. CDR3 coding DNA: TGCGCCAGCAGCTTGGGCACTGAAGCTTTCTTT. This gives the protein CASSLGTEAFF.

This rearrangement joins TRBV30 to TRBJ2-7; unclear D gene. Trimming cost V 5 bases and J 3 bases, with 17 bases left between them. The germline V gene has CDR1 GTSNPN and CDR2 SVGIG (reference sequence). The CDR3 covers 14 residues. CDR3 amino acids: CAWSFSPLIYEQYF. CDR3 sequence (DNA): TGTGCCTGGTCCTTTTCACCGCTAATCTACGAGCAGTACTTC.

The V and J genes are TRBV2 and TRBJ2-5; 8 nucleotides align to TRBD1. With 7 bases clipped from V and 1 base from J, the junction kept 5 bases outside the gene matches. The CDR3 loop spans 14 amino acids. CDR1 is SNHLY and CDR2 is FYNNEI in the germline V gene. CDR3 in amino acids: CASTRDRGQETQYF. The DNA for the CDR3 is TGTGCCAGCACCCGCGACAGGGGCCAAGAGACCCAGTACTTC.

The CDR3 loop is CASSPEPGALRVEQYF. The CDR3 DNA sequence: TGCGCCAGCAGCCCCGAGCCGGGGGCGTTAAGGGTCGAGCAGTACTTC. This chain joins TRBV4-1 and TRBJ2-7, with D perhaps given as TRBD1 or TRBD2 (6 bases each). Germline CDR1 reads MGHRA; CDR2 reads YSYEKL. V was shortened by 4 bases and J by 6 bases, with 22 bases between the two germline ends. The CDR3 length is 16 residues.

This clone was recorded a few times. The same CDR3 also results from other DNA sequences found in this sample. This chain joins TRBV7-2 and TRBJ2-7; D is unclear. Trimming stripped 2 bases from V and 0 bases from J, with 2 bases between. The CDR3 runs 12 residues. Germline loops: CDR1 SGHTA, CDR2 FQGNSA. This chain's CDR3 is CASSLYSYEQYF. CDR3 in DNA: TGTGCCAGCAGCTTATACTCCTACGAGCAGTACTTC. The full variable domain, in which reference TRBV7-2 and TRBJ2-7 provide the parts outside the CDR3, is GAGVSQSPSNKVTEKGKDVELRCDPISGHTALYWYRQSLGQGLEFLIYFQGNSAPDKSGLPSDRFSAERTGGSVSTLTIQRTQQEDSAVYLCASSLYSYEQYFGPGTRLTVT.